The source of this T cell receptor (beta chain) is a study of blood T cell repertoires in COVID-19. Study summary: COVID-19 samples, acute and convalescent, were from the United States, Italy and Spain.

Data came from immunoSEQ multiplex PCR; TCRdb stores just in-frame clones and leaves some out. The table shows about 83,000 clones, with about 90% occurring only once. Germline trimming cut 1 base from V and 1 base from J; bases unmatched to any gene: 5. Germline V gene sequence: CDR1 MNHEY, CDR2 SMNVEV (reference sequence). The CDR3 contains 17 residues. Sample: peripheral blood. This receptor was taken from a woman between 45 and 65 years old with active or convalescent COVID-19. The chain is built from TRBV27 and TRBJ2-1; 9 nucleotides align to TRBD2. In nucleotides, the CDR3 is TGTGCCAGCAGTTTATGGGGCGGGGGGGCTTCCTACAATGAGCAGTTCTTC. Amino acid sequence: CASSLWGGGASYNEQFF.